This TCR beta chain originates from a study of T cells in Graves' hyperthyroidism and ophthalmopathy. The study's findings and limits: Progression to ophthalmopathy was predicted a median of about six months early.

Note on this clonotype: Its matching antigen is unknown.

From RNA transcripts, TCR beta CDR3 regions were amplified. First-round RT-PCR of the TCR CDR3 relied on the HTBI primer set. One entry per CDR3 protein, called by TCRdb with MiXCR from the multiplex PCR reads. The sample shows around 370,000 distinct CDR3 sequences, approximately 17% of them seen only once. This CDR3 region has 21 residues. Trimming took 5 bases from V and 4 from J, leaving 36 bases between them. Germline CDR1 and CDR2: SEHNR and FQNEAQ (reference sequence). The TCR was taken from a man aged 18 to 35 with Graves' ophthalmopathy. The sequenced material came from blood. The chain is built from TRBV7-9 and TRBJ2-7; TRBD2 might be the D (6 bases). The chain's CDR3 is CASSPGGFGRGRGGGDYEQYF. The CDR3 bases are TGTGCCAGCAGCCCCGGGGGTTTTGGCCGAGGCCGGGGAGGAGGGGATTACGAGCAGTACTTC.